The subject of this entry is one T cell receptor (beta chain). Produced via immunoSEQ multiplex PCR; TCRdb's table is partial and in-frame only. The sample records around 500,000 clones, approximately 80% being singletons. The sample is drawn from a study of shared clonotypes between healthy human individuals. This CDR3 contains 18 residues. Losses at the gene ends were 0 bases for V and 1 base for J; bases not matched to a gene: 3. Germline lookup yields CDR1 SGHTA and CDR2 FQGTGA. J is TRBJ2-7 and V is TRBV7-3; 16 bases match TRBD2. The material sequenced was PBMCs. This clonotype was obtained from a woman between 40 and 55 years old in good health. Some clones in this sample may be carry-over from other donors' samples. CDR3 bases: TGTGCCAGCAGCTTAACGGGGACTAGCGGGAGGGAATCCTACGAGCAGTACTTC. It is translated as CASSLTGTSGRESYEQYF.